The 19 T cell receptor beta chains below all came from one sample that was sequenced in a study of blood T cell repertoires in COVID-19. Using immunoSEQ multiplex PCR, the repertoire was profiled, and TCRdb retains in-frame clones only, with some absent. The sample records approximately 220,000 clones, approximately 80% being singletons. Sequenced material: PBMCs or T cells enriched from blood (not recorded which). Receptors originate from a woman aged 35 to 49 with acute COVID-19.

This chain joins TRBV5-4 and TRBJ1-1; maybe TRBD1 (5 bases). This CDR3 has 13 residues. Germline V gives CDR1 SGHNT, CDR2 YYREEE (reference sequence). The germline V and J ends were trimmed by 4 bases and 2 bases, with 9 bases remaining between them. DNA for the CDR3: TGTGCCAGCAGCCCCCGGACAAACACTGAAGCTTTCTTT. It is translated as CASSPRTNTEAFF.

This chain connects TRBV7-3 to TRBJ2-1, with 10 bases matching TRBD2. The V segment lost 5 bases and the J segment 2 bases; nucleotides outside the gene matches: 6. Germline V CDR1 and CDR2: SGHTA, FQGTGA. CDR3 size: 16 residues. The CDR3 spells CASSAQSGGAYNEQFF. DNA of the CDR3: TGTGCCAGCAGCGCCCAGAGCGGGGGGGCCTACAATGAGCAGTTCTTC.

The chain links TRBV28 to TRBJ1-4; no reliable D call. CDR3 length: 15 amino acids. V shed 7 bases and J shed 6 bases, with 18 bases lying between them. Germline V gene data show CDR1 as MDHEN and CDR2 as SYDVKM. As DNA, the CDR3 is TGTGCCAGCACCGCCGTCGGGGAAGGGTATGAAAAACTGTTTTTT. Its protein is CASTAVGEGYEKLFF.

The rearrangement uses TRBV19 and TRBJ1-6; 7 bases match TRBD1. This CDR3 spans 17 amino acids. Losses at the gene ends were 3 bases for V and 7 bases for J; bases not matched to a gene: 12. Germline CDR1 is LNHDA and CDR2 is SQIVND (reference sequence). The DNA of the CDR3 is TGTGCCAGTAGTATTCGACGGGGACAGCCCTCGAATTCACCCCTCCACTTT. It translates to CASSIRRGQPSNSPLHF.

The chain uses TRBV5-1 and TRBJ1-2, with TRBD1 matching 9 bases. V gave up 4 bases and J gave up 8 bases; unmatched junction bases: 9. The germline CDR1 and CDR2 sequences are SGHRS and YFSETQ. This CDR3 region has 14 residues. CDR3 loop: CASSPDGTGKGYTF. CDR3 nucleotide sequence: TGCGCCAGCAGCCCGGACGGGACAGGGAAAGGCTACACCTTC.

This clone has just one count. The identical CDR3 is also encoded by other nucleotide sequences in the sample. V usage is TRBV3-1 (or the pseudogene TRBV3-2) and J usage is TRBJ1-1, with TRBD1 as a possible D gene (5 bases). CDR3 length: 13 residues. Germline lookup yields CDR1 LGHDT and CDR2 YNNKEL (reference sequence). The germline V and J ends were trimmed by 4 bases and 1 base, with 7 bases remaining between them. CDR3 sequence: CASSPTGNTEAFF. The CDR3, as DNA: TGTGCCAGCAGCCCCACAGGGAACACTGAAGCTTTCTTT.

The genes are TRBV15 and TRBJ2-1, with 14 bases that match TRBD2. The germline CDR1 and CDR2 sequences are LNHNV and YYDKDF (reference sequence). This CDR3 spans 16 amino acids. V was clipped by 0 bases and J by 10 bases; unmatched bases: 5. CDR3 region: CATSRDPGLAGVEQFF. The CDR3 coding sequence is TGTGCCACCAGCAGAGATCCGGGACTAGCGGGAGTGGAGCAGTTCTTC.

The rearrangement joins TRBV7-9 to TRBJ1-2; D is unclear. Germline assignment: CDR1 SEHNR and CDR2 FQNEAQ (reference sequence). With 1 base removed from V and 2 bases from J, the gap between germline ends came to 8 bases. The CDR3 extends over 14 amino acids. The CDR3 sequence is CASSLESGNYGYTF. The CDR3, as DNA: TGTGCCAGCAGCTTAGAGTCCGGGAACTATGGCTACACCTTC.

The J gene is TRBJ1-1, the V gene TRBV5-1; the D is unclear. CDR1 SGHRS and CDR2 YFSETQ come from the germline V gene. The CDR3 covers 15 residues. V gave up 4 bases and J gave up 2 bases, with 15 bases separating them. The CDR3 reads CASSRDASRNTEAFF. The DNA for the CDR3 is TGCGCCAGCAGCCGAGATGCTTCAAGAAACACTGAAGCTTTCTTT.

The genes are TRBV2 and TRBJ2-3, with 9 bases lining up with TRBD2. The CDR3 loop spans 16 amino acids. Germline assignment: CDR1 SNHLY and CDR2 FYNNEI. V gave up 2 bases and J gave up 4 bases; unmatched junction bases: 7. The CDR3 loop is CASSEIRAGGADTQYF. CDR3 sequence (DNA): TGTGCCAGCAGTGAAATCCGAGCGGGGGGTGCAGATACGCAGTATTTT.

The table lists this clone with a count of one. The V gene is TRBV11-1, the J gene TRBJ1-1; 7 nucleotides align to TRBD1. The germline CDR1 and CDR2 sequences are SGHAT and FQDESV (reference sequence). V lost 3 bases to trimming and J lost 4 bases; unmatched junction nucleotides: 8. There are 15 residues in the CDR3. The CDR3 coding sequence is TGTGCCAGCAGCTTCAGACAGGGCGGCCTCACTGAAGCTTTCTTT. Protein: CASSFRQGGLTEAFF.

V gene TRBV5-5 combines with J gene TRBJ2-7; TRBD2 is a possible D gene (5 bases). This CDR3 is built from 11 residues. V was clipped by 0 bases and J by 7 bases, with 5 bases between them. Germline loops: CDR1 SGHKS, CDR2 YYEKEE (reference sequence). CDR3 loop: CASSLGREQYF. The CDR3 nucleotides read TGTGCCAGCAGCTTGGGGAGGGAGCAGTACTTC.

The chain uses TRBV6-5 and TRBJ2-5, with 8 positions matching TRBD2. Germline CDR1 and CDR2: MNHEY and SVGAGI. V lost 1 base to trimming and J lost 4 bases; unmatched junction nucleotides: 5. This CDR3 comprises 15 residues. The CDR3 nucleotides read TGTGCCAGCAGTTACTGGGCGGGGGGATCAGAGACCCAGTACTTC. It yields the protein CASSYWAGGSETQYF.

The rearrangement links TRBV6-5 to TRBJ1-3, with TRBD1 matching over 9 bases. CDR3 length equals 14 residues. Germline CDR1 MNHEY, CDR2 SVGAGI. The V segment lost 6 bases and the J segment 1 base; nucleotides outside the gene matches: 1. The CDR3 DNA sequence: TGTGCCAGCAGGGACAGGGGATCTGGAAACACCATATATTTT. Protein: CASRDRGSGNTIYF.

This chain connects TRBV19 to TRBJ2-7; possible D gene TRBD2, 6 bases. Germline V CDR1 and CDR2: LNHDA, SQIVND (reference sequence). V lost 6 bases and J 0 bases, leaving 15 bases between the germline ends. CDR3 length: 15 residues. The CDR3 DNA follows: TGTGCCAGTAGCGGAGGGCAGGTCTTCTCCTACGAGCAGTACTTC. Residues: CASSGGQVFSYEQYF.

The rearrangement links TRBV28 to TRBJ1-5, with a weak D call TRBD1 (6 bases). Germline V CDR1 and CDR2: MDHEN, SYDVKM. V was clipped by 4 bases and J by 2 bases, with 12 bases between them. The CDR3 length is 15 residues. The CDR3 loop reads CASSSQGRGNQPQHF. CDR3 coding DNA: TGTGCCAGCAGTTCACAGGGAAGGGGCAATCAGCCCCAGCATTTT.

V usage is TRBV5-1 and J usage is TRBJ2-5; D is possibly TRBD1 (7 bases). V was clipped by 7 bases and J by 5 bases, with 18 bases between them. Germline V gives CDR1 SGHRS, CDR2 YFSETQ. This CDR3 region has 14 residues. The CDR3 DNA is TGCGCCAGCGGGGACAGTGGGGCGGGGGAGACCCAGTACTTC. Its translation is CASGDSGAGETQYF.

The gene calls are TRBV28 and TRBJ1-1; possibly TRBD1 for D (6 bases). This CDR3 region has 16 residues. CDR1 is MDHEN and CDR2 is SYDVKM in the germline V gene. Between the trimmed V and J ends, which lost 6 bases and 8 bases, there was a span of 25 bases. CDR3 loop: CASSPQPLTGNGEAFF. In DNA, the CDR3 is TGTGCCAGCAGCCCACAGCCGCTAACAGGGAATGGGGAAGCTTTCTTT.

V and J are TRBV4-2 and TRBJ1-3, with 9 bases fitting TRBD1. After removal of 4 bases from V and 6 bases from J, the junction contained 7 bases not matched to a gene. The CDR3 is 15 residues long. Germline assignment: CDR1 LGHNA and CDR2 YNFKEQ. For the CDR3, the DNA is TGTGCCAGCAGCCCGAGGACAGGGGATGAAAACACCATATATTTT. Protein: CASSPRTGDENTIYF.